Shown below are 12 T cell receptor beta chains from a single sample sequenced in a study of T cells in tuberculosis. Sequencing used immunoSEQ multiplex PCR; TCRdb keeps in-frame clones, though not all of them. The table lists tens of thousands of clones, nearly 97% of them singletons, with over 2% in the top ten. The sequencing input was PBMCs. The receptors were gathered from a donor between 10 and 35 years old with latent tuberculosis or without tuberculosis infection.

The chain carries TRBV6-6 and TRBJ1-5; tentatively, D is TRBD1 (6 bases). The V gene lost 5 bases and the J gene lost 6 bases, with 14 bases spanning the gap. Per germline, CDR1 MNHNY and CDR2 SVGAGI (reference sequence). The CDR3 consists of 14 residues. CDR3 sequence: CASSPQGSGQPQHF. Here the CDR3 DNA reads TGTGCCAGCAGTCCCCAGGGGTCGGGTCAGCCCCAGCATTTT.

This clone was detected a few times. The J gene is TRBJ2-3, the V gene TRBV7-2; D is unclear. The V gene lost 1 base and the J gene lost 4 bases, with 9 bases spanning the gap. There are 14 residues in the CDR3. Per germline, CDR1 SGHTA and CDR2 FQGNSA. The CDR3 region has the DNA TGTGCCAGCAGCTTAGGCGCAGGTTCAGATACGCAGTATTTT. It translates to CASSLGAGSDTQYF.

The chain employs TRBV7-9 and TRBJ2-7; perhaps TRBD2 as D (6 bases). V lost 5 bases and J lost 6, with 17 bases in between. The CDR3 is 14 amino acids. Germline loops: CDR1 SEHNR, CDR2 FQNEAQ (reference sequence). CDR3 amino acids: CASSPGVRGVEQYF. Written as DNA, the CDR3 is TGTGCCAGCAGCCCGGGGGTGCGGGGCGTCGAGCAGTACTTC.

This clone was found once. V usage is TRBV5-1 and J usage is TRBJ2-7, with 9 nucleotides matching TRBD2. In germline, CDR1 is SGHRS, CDR2 YFSETQ. The J segment lost 0 bases and the V segment lost 4 bases, leaving 11 bases of the junction unmatched. This CDR3 comprises 17 residues. The CDR3 region is CASSKAASGISSYEQYF. In nucleotides, the CDR3 is TGCGCCAGCAGCAAAGCGGCTAGCGGGATTAGCTCCTACGAGCAGTACTTC. The variable domain in full, completed from reference TRBV5-1 and TRBJ2-7, reads KAGVTQTPRYLIKTRGQQVTLSCSPISGHRSVSWYQQTPGQGLQFLFEYFSETQRNKGNFPGRFSGRQFSNSRSEMNVSTLELGDSALYLCASSKAASGISSYEQYFGPGTRLTVT.

The chain employs TRBV7-9 and TRBJ2-2, with 9 bases fitting TRBD2. V gave up 5 bases and J gave up 5 bases; unmatched junction bases: 9. Per germline, CDR1 SEHNR and CDR2 FQNEAQ (reference sequence). The CDR3 consists of 16 residues. CDR3 loop: CASSADIAGATGELFF. DNA for the CDR3: TGTGCCAGCAGCGCAGATATAGCGGGGGCTACCGGGGAGCTGTTTTTT.

This rearrangement joins TRBV5-5 to TRBJ1-1, with 11 bases fitting TRBD1. Looked up from germline, CDR1 is SGHKS and CDR2 is YYEKEE (reference sequence). CDR3 length: 17 residues. The V gene end was trimmed by 4 bases and the J gene end by 3 bases; junction bases not matched to a gene: 11. CDR3: CASSLEDRGHLDTEAFF. CDR3 nucleotide sequence: TGTGCCAGCAGCCTGGAGGACAGGGGGCACTTGGACACTGAAGCTTTCTTT.

The chain has TRBV15 and TRBJ1-4; no clear D. Germline CDR1 LNHNV, CDR2 YYDKDF (reference sequence). The ends were cut back, 1 base at V and 8 bases at J, with 17 bases in the middle. The length of the CDR3 is 16 residues. The CDR3 DNA follows: TGTGCCACCAGCAGAGGGACTCCATCAAGAGGAGAAAAACTGTTTTTT. This translates into CATSRGTPSRGEKLFF.

The chain combines TRBV6-5 with TRBJ2-2; maybe TRBD1 (5 bases). In germline, CDR1 is MNHEY, CDR2 SVGAGI. V lost 6 bases, J lost 4 bases, and 9 bases lay in between. This CDR3 region has 13 residues. Here the CDR3 reads CASRTEFTGELFF. The CDR3 DNA follows: TGTGCCAGCAGGACAGAATTCACCGGGGAGCTGTTTTTT.

The rearrangement links TRBV5-1 to TRBJ1-1, with D unclear. The length of the CDR3 is 14 residues. Germline CDR1 is SGHRS and CDR2 is YFSETQ. The V end was cut by 0 bases, the J end by 3 bases, with 9 bases between. The chain's CDR3 is CASSLGDTHTEAFF. The CDR3 DNA reads TGCGCCAGCAGCTTGGGTGACACCCACACTGAAGCTTTCTTT.

The rearrangement joins TRBV2 to TRBJ2-7; 8 bases match TRBD2. Germline CDR1 SNHLY, CDR2 FYNNEI. This CDR3 spans 14 amino acids. The V and J ends lost 8 bases and 1 base, in that order; junction bases with no gene match: 7. The chain's CDR3 is CASFGLAESYEQYF. CDR3 DNA sequence: TGTGCCAGCTTCGGACTAGCTGAATCCTACGAGCAGTACTTC.

J is TRBJ2-7 and V is TRBV19; the match to TRBD1 covers 7 bases. Germline lookup yields CDR1 LNHDA and CDR2 SQIVND (reference sequence). J gave up 3 bases and V 5 bases, and 10 bases lay outside the gene matches. CDR3 length equals 15 residues. The CDR3, as DNA: TGTGCCAGTAGTTGGTCGGGGACAGAGCACTACGAGCAGTACTTC. Its protein product is CASSWSGTEHYEQYF.

This sequence joins TRBV7-9 and TRBJ2-7, with a tentative D call TRBD2 (7 bases). CDR3 size: 14 residues. Germline CDR1 reads SEHNR; CDR2 reads FQNEAQ (reference sequence). Trimming took off 5 bases at V and 7 bases at J, with 18 bases between the two ends. CDR3: CASSQTGGAWEQYF. CDR3 nucleotide sequence: TGTGCCAGCAGCCAGACTGGGGGGGCCTGGGAGCAGTACTTC.